This T cell receptor beta chain comes out of a study of blood T cell repertoires in COVID-19 (dated by TCRdb to the early 2020s). About the full investigation: Samples covering the acute and convalescent phases of COVID-19 were provided by collaborators in the United States, Italy and Spain. The prospective study material was composed of cDNA or gDNA derived from T cells, B-cell-depleted T cells, or PBMCs. Where available, HLA class I and class II types were obtained from metadata supplied by the sample provider rather than from assay-based typing. Subjects who had been exposed to COVID-19, were actively infected with it, or had recovered from it provided the deeply sampled blood TCRbeta repertoires that made up the dataset. A de-identified subject ID, COVID-19 status, age in years and sex were almost always included in the sample metadata. The samples were drawn from the first 160 participants of the ongoing ImmuneRACE study and from over a thousand subjects provided by 6 global collaborators. The repertoires were released in a freely available public database intended as a resource for research on the immune response to SARS-CoV-2.

This clone appeared a single time. It has no known antigen specificity. No much larger clone exists at a distance of one base, and base qualities are not known. The CDR3 runs 15 residues from the cysteine to the phenylalanine. The kept DNA is CDR3 alone, 45 bases in frame from the first base. V lost 4 bases and J lost 4 bases, and the count of bases not matched to a germline gene is 5. Per the germline V gene (reference sequence), MNHEY is the CDR1 and SMNVEV is the CDR2. The immunoSEQ Assay, a bias-controlled multiplex PCR, was used to amplify TCRbeta CDR3 regions from genomic DNA. In the source study's methods: The number of nucleated cells in each sample was estimated from the amplification of reference gene primers within the assay. To quantify the absolute abundance of each unique TCRbeta CDR3 rearrangement, sequence reads were collapsed and filtered. Productive Simpson clonality was computed per sample as the square root of Simpson's diversity index over productive rearrangements. TCRdb stores this immuneACCESS table with in-frame sequences only. Part of the clones is absent; in the studies checked, under half of the shortfall reflects unresolved V genes, and no reason is known for the rest. Clonal size and the V and J genes are those of that table, whereas D and trimming came from the DNA. The sample table holds approximately 180,000 clones, of which approximately 86% were seen once. The ten top clones hold roughly 5.2% of the sample.

Participants in the prospective study were enrolled through a virtual design, were aged about 18 to 89 years, and lived in fewer than 30 United States geographic areas. In the prospective study, participants were assigned to cohorts based on the clinical history participants reported in a screening survey and a study questionnaire. In the prospective study, whole blood, serum and a nasopharyngeal or oropharyngeal swab were collected from each participant by mobile phlebotomists. Participants in the prospective study had the option to provide additional blood draws and questionnaires over a 2-month period. Before DNA extraction, prospective study blood samples were shipped either frozen or at room temperature. Paper-wide results and their limitations: How much clinical and demographic metadata was included differed by source and by participant, and the metadata was provided uncurated.

Sample: PBMCs or T cells enriched from blood (not recorded which). This receptor was identified in a woman aged 55-69 years with acute COVID-19. The rearranged segments are TRBV27 and TRBJ1-4; TRBD1 lines up with 8 middle nucleotides. The bases read TGTGCCAGCAGTTGGGGACAGGTGTATAATGAAAAACTGTTTTTT. Its product reads: CASSWGQVYNEKLFF.